These T cell receptor beta chains were read from a single sample in a study of T cell responses to AZD1222 COVID-19 vaccine. Profiling relied on immunoSEQ multiplex PCR, and the TCRdb table lists in-frame clones only, not all of them. The table shows approximately 100,000 clones, with around 94% occurring only once. The sample in question was peripheral blood, obtained on day 0 of AZD1222 vaccination. The receptors derive from an adult in good health. CDR3s include the opening cysteine and the closing phenylalanine or tryptophan.

TRBV18,CASSPTGEYGYTF
TRBV4-1,CASSQTGLYGYTF
TRBV3-1/TRBV3-2,CASSQESFRTDTNSGANVLTF
TRBV7-9,CASSLGSGNTIYF
TRBV5-4,CASSLVQVSGANVLTF
TRBV24-1,CATGDKASTDTQYF
TRBV2,CASRYGQGRPNQPQHF
TRBV6-4,CASSVDGAGNEQFF
TRBV19,CASSIDGSLYGYTF
TRBV27,CASRPGQGGFNQPQHF
TRBV6-5,CASSLDRGIEKLFF
TRBV27,CASSPPTAIYEQYF
TRBV10-3,CAISESGLDSRNEQFF
TRBV6-2/TRBV6-3,CASSYGLAGAYNEQFF
TRBV19,CASSMTENSYEQYF
TRBV5-8,CASTGRRKIYGYTF
TRBV11-1,CASSLIPGLGNEKLFF
TRBV6-1,CASSESDNLFF
TRBV18,CASSPATGSYGYTF
TRBV3-1/TRBV3-2,CASSQVEGTQYF
TRBV4-3,CASSRRGDTIYF
TRBV7-2,CASSLVLGALEAFF
TRBV10-3,CAATGQGVTEAFF
TRBV9,CASSVGVTASTDTQYF
TRBV6-5,CAITGIEKLFF
TRBV30,CAWSKGSISNQPQHF
TRBV2,CASSVRDRGSGELFF
TRBV19,CASSTHRAGANVLTF
TRBV2,CASRDTYYSGNTIYF
TRBV20-1,CSAPESYGYTF
TRBV21-1,CASSKAGTPF
TRBV27,CASGDRTYGYTF
TRBV28,CASRQGTGGQGNTIYF
TRBV10-1,CASSELQTGGRSEQYF
TRBV7-9,CASRDTTGNTIYF
TRBV11-2,CASSHRAAYEQYF
TRBV5-1,CASSSVSSGNTIYF
TRBV6-1,CASSDRGLEQYF
TRBV27,CASRLGGYYNSPLHF
TRBV27,CASSLDVRGSEQYF
TRBV7-8,CASRPFLGGRAHTDTQYF
TRBV7-8,CASSAGGAGEQFF
TRBV2,CASSKGTEAFF
TRBV30,CAWSHGGGNTEAFF